This TCR beta chain was found in a study of metastatic and nonmetastatic thyroid tumors. Study background: It was across blood and tumor or nodule tissue from malignant and benign thyroid patients that repertoires were compared.

Original analysis: Variation in CDR3 across clinicopathological groups served as the basis for constructing a distant-metastasis classifier in papillary thyroid cancer. TCRdb reprocessed the PCR reads using MiXCR. The V and J calls were determined by TCRdb, not by the authors. The sample has under 50,000 clones, approximately 17% seen once; the top ten hold approximately 14%. Study-level findings and limits: For both blood and tumor, malignant thyroid tumors reportedly showed significantly higher TCR beta diversity than benign nodules did.

This clone was recorded many times. No antigen is known for it. None of the patients had undergone any treatment ahead of thyroid surgery. The receptor comes from a female donor with papillary thyroid cancer or a benign thyroid nodule (not recorded which). Some clones in this sample may be carry-over from other donors' samples. Material for sequencing was tumor tissue.

The CDR3 DNA sequence: TGTGCCAGCAGTTACGTTCTGGGCAGTTCCCTCACTGAAGCTTTCTTT. Translating gives CASSYVLGSSLTEAFF. The chain employs TRBV6-6 and TRBJ1-1; D is unresolved. The CDR3 length is 16 residues. Germline CDR1 is MNHNY and CDR2 is SVGAGI (reference sequence). Trimming shortened V by 2 bases and J by 4 bases, and 17 bases separated the two germline ends.